This T cell receptor (beta chain) was identified in a study of regulatory T cells in long-lasting Graves disease (dated by TCRdb to the early 2020s). Background for the entire study: Antithyroid drugs had been taken for less than 3 months by newly diagnosed Graves' disease patients. Patients with persistent Graves' disease were compared with patients with newly diagnosed Graves' disease using TCR sequencing and RNA sequencing of peripheral blood. The study was conducted in China and was registered as a clinical trial. A total of 33 samples underwent TCR sequencing, from some 13 patients with persistent Graves' disease and 20 or so patients with newly diagnosed Graves' disease.

The germline ends are 15 bases apart after V is trimmed by 7 bases and J by 6 bases. Per the germline V gene (reference sequence), GTSNPN is the CDR1 and SVGIG is the CDR2. Taken from cysteine to phenylalanine, the CDR3 has 12 residues. CDR3 DNA only is kept here, 36 bases in frame from base 1. At least ten counts were recorded for this clonotype. The antigen it recognizes is unknown. Within one base of it there is no much larger clone, and no base qualities were kept. Points the paper makes about the study in general: Compared with newly diagnosed patients, patients with persistent Graves' disease had lower TCR Shannon entropy and fewer highly expanded clones, which suggests clonal expansion. Only peripheral blood was studied, because thyroid tissue, the primary lesion, was inaccessible. Persistent disease showed preferential use of TRBV28, TRBJ1-2 and TRBJ2-5, whereas newly diagnosed disease favored TRBV20-1 and TRBJ2-1. Only the TCR beta chain was sequenced and analyzed. A larger number of public clonotypes was shared among persistent patients (approximately 3,000) than among newly diagnosed patients (around 970). The small sample size was acknowledged by the authors as a limitation that may reduce accuracy.

Libraries were constructed by multiplex PCR. The listed sequencing device is Illumina HiSeq 4000. TCR beta libraries were built with iRepertoire HTBI primers and Arm-PCR amplification of CDR3 regions. Before sequencing, the PCR products went through gel purification. As for the original processing: Gene usage analysis of CDR3 amino acid clonotypes relied on the 55 to 80 TRBV and 15 or so TRBJ segments identified across samples. COPE and FqMerger were used to merge the filtered high-quality paired reads into contigs. Contigs were aligned with BLAST to IMGT TRBV, TRBD and TRBJ reference genes, and CDR3 was defined per IMGT. Any clonotype with a frequency above 0.1% was classified as a highly expanded clone. Shannon entropy was used to measure repertoire diversity, and the Gini coefficient was used to measure V-J evenness. A clonotype found in more than one individual was treated as public. TCRdb applied fastp at Q25 and MiXCR to the public reads, then kept only in-frame beta chains. Identical CDR3 protein sequences are pooled into one entry, listed with their most common genes and DNA. For this entry, the V and J calls and clone size follow TCRdb and not the study's own pipeline. Recorded for this sample are 400,000 to 450,000 distinct CDR3 sequences; 15% to 20% of them occurred a single time. The ten largest clones represent about 10% of the sample.

Read against the paper, the sample's time point label means: newly diagnosed GD, antithyroid drugs for less than 3 months. For both TCR sequencing and RNA sequencing, RNA was extracted from PBMCs using TRIzol. Graves' disease was diagnosed according to American Thyroid Association guidelines. Recruitment of patients was carried out at an endocrinology department in Xi'an, China. Each patient gave 7.5 to 10 milliliters of peripheral blood, collected in an EDTA anticoagulant tube. PBMCs were isolated by Ficoll Paque Plus density gradient separation without further T cell sorting. An Agilent 2100 Bioanalyzer and agarose gel were used to assess RNA quality, and a NanoDrop 2000 was used to measure RNA concentration. The sample was also linked to a second study, of T cells in Graves' hyperthyroidism and ophthalmopathy. The second investigation adds: Stable Graves' hyperthyroidism was defined as no progression to ophthalmopathy during 18 months of follow-up. Hyperthyroidism patients were newly diagnosed, with disease duration under 2 months, and aged 18 to 65 years. Patients with uncontrolled infections, other autoimmune diseases, pregnancy or lactation were excluded. Diagnoses were established on the basis of clinical symptoms, serum thyroxine and TRAb, thyroid ultrasound, and orbital computed tomography. The TCR CDR3 was subjected to a first round of RT-PCR using the HTBI primer set and the Qiagen OneStep RT-PCR kit. Most expanded thyroid clonotypes (frequency above 0.001) were also detected in blood, suggesting blood repertoires may reflect thyroid immune responses. A model built on a 13 V-J signature distinguished ophthalmopathy from stable hyperthyroidism, reaching about 88% sensitivity and approximately 81% specificity in cross-validation and 80%/75% in testing. In validation, the model predicted progression to ophthalmopathy with roughly 66% sensitivity and less than 80% specificity, a median of 6.5 months before onset. To identify TCR V-J signatures that set the groups apart, the researchers used a discovery cohort of more than 95 patients, made up of around 42 with Graves' ophthalmopathy and some 56 with stable Graves' hyperthyroidism. Prospective prediction of ophthalmopathy was tested in an independent validation cohort consisting of 18 to 20 hyperthyroidism patients and 15 or so patients who later progressed to ophthalmopathy. For training and testing, the 100 or so patients in the discovery cohort were randomly divided in a 7:3 ratio. Thyroid tissue and blood T-cell repertoires from about six Graves' hyperthyroidism patients were also compared in the study. After blood sampling, hyperthyroidism patients were treated with methimazole at a starting dose of 30 mg daily, and ophthalmopathy patients were treated with high-dose intravenous methylprednisolone. The libraries were constructed in a second round of multiplex PCR and then size-selected and purified. Paired-end sequencing of the libraries was performed with 100 bp reads on an Illumina HiSeq2000. SOAPnuke was used to process the raw data, removing reads that contained adapters or uncalled bases, had a mean Phred below 15, or lacked an exact match to the constant primer or identifier. High-quality paired reads were merged with COPE v1.2.5, and unique nucleotide sequences were defined as clonotypes. MiTCR v1.1 was used to align clonotypes to the IMGT TRBV, TRBD and TRBJ reference segments. Analysis was restricted to V-J combinations with a frequency above 0.0001, which covered approximately 99% of repertoires. A TCS score was defined as the ratio of F50 (clonal expansion) to E x V (chaos), with BLOSUM62-based TCRdist applied between CDR3 peptides within each V-J. Welch's t-statistics and random forest reduced roughly 530 V-J features to 13, which were used in a naive Bayes classifier (R e1071). No statistical method was used to fix the sample size in advance, and group allocation was not hidden from the investigators. According to the paper, TCR Vbeta CDR3 sequencing was carried out on about 140 peripheral blood samples, which came from fewer than 50 ophthalmopathy, around 75 hyperthyroidism and approximately 17 progressor patients.

The sequence was obtained from a young woman with Graves disease. Donor details come from another sample of the same person, matched by shared clones. Sequencing was performed on peripheral blood mononuclear cells (PBMCs), taken at new diagnosis, from a patient treated with antithyroid drugs. The sequence is built from TRBV30 and TRBJ1-1; possibly the D gene is TRBD1, per 5 matching bases. In nucleotide form, the sequence is TGTGCCTCGGAAAGGGGCTTGGCTGAAGCTTTCTTT. This translates into CASERGLAEAFF.